This T cell receptor beta chain appears in the sequencing data of a study of shared clonotypes between healthy human individuals. As for the study in general: Three plates were used per donor for CD4 naive, three for CD4 memory, two for CD8 naive and one for CD8 memory. Whole-study results and caveats: Rarefaction revealed incomplete sorted-subset sequencing despite large depth. Clonotype sharing among donors was expected to depend on sequencing depth.

The study drew all its donors from Caucasian adults living in Nashville, Tennessee. The length of the CDR3 is 15 residues. Germline-derived CDR1 and CDR2 are SGHRS and YFSETQ. V was shortened by 0 bases and J by 3 bases, with 10 bases between the two germline ends. Clones were read by immunoSEQ multiplex PCR, and TCRdb kept only the in-frame ones, dropping some. The repertoire holds 600,000 to 700,000 clones, with 73% as singletons. Worth noting for this clone: Its target is not known.

The clonotype comes from a woman in her 30s in good health. Source material: memory CD4+ T cells sorted from blood. Subset specified: CD45RA-negative fraction. The chain has TRBV5-1 and TRBJ2-1; no reliable D call. CDR3 in DNA: TGCGCCAGCAGCTTGGACAGTCAGCTCTACAATGAGCAGTTCTTC. It is translated as CASSLDSQLYNEQFF.